This record looks at one T cell receptor (beta chain) sequence and its context. The sample originates from a study of blood T cell repertoires in COVID-19. Study as a whole: Collection of acute and convalescent COVID-19 samples took place in the United States, Italy and Spain. In each case, the material was cDNA or gDNA derived from T cells, B-cell-depleted T cells, or PBMCs.

The Seattle patients, enrolled during active infection, were followed longitudinally. Germline CDR1 WNHNN, CDR2 SYGVQD (reference sequence). The CDR3 length is 16 residues. Trimming cost V 3 bases and J 8 bases, with 20 bases left between them. Per the study methods: Estimates of nucleated cell counts were drawn from the amplification of reference gene primers. Only in-frame clones appear in the TCRdb table, and some are missing; sequencing was by immunoSEQ multiplex PCR. D and trimming were read from the DNA, whereas the V and J calls and clone size are those reported in that table. This sample has 250,000 to 350,000 clones, with roughly 84% found just once.

The sample consisted of peripheral blood. This sequence joins TRBV10-1 and TRBJ2-1, with D possibly being TRBD2 (6 bases). This sequence originates from a human donor with COVID-19, enrolled during active disease. The donor label of this sample is uncertain. The CDR3 is CASSDPLAYGFYEQFF. DNA for the CDR3: TGCGCCAGCAGTGACCCCCTAGCGTACGGTTTTTATGAGCAGTTCTTC.